The 15 T cell receptor beta chains below were found in one sample sequenced in a study of cytomegalovirus exposure and HLA in healthy donors. Profiling relied on immunoSEQ multiplex PCR, and the TCRdb table lists in-frame clones only, not all of them. The sample lists some 150,000 clones; 87% were seen once. The specimen sequenced was PBMCs. Receptors were obtained from a man younger than 35 in good health and CMV-seropositive.

This sequence joins TRBV4-1 and TRBJ1-6; 10 bases fit TRBD1. The CDR3 has 19 amino acids. Looked up from germline, CDR1 is MGHRA and CDR2 is YSYEKL. V lost 4 bases to trimming and J lost 1 base; unmatched junction nucleotides: 10. CDR3 coding DNA: TGCGCCAGCAGCCTTACCTGGGACAGGGGTATGTCCTATAATTCACCCCTCCACTTT. Translating gives CASSLTWDRGMSYNSPLHF.

The chain uses TRBV6-5 and TRBJ1-5, with D unresolved. Germline values: CDR1 MNHEY, CDR2 SVGAGI. V was clipped by 0 bases and J by 0 bases, with 6 bases between them. The CDR3 is 15 residues long. CDR3 in amino acids: CASSYSRDSNQPQHF. In DNA, the CDR3 is TGTGCCAGCAGTTACTCCCGGGATAGCAATCAGCCCCAGCATTTT.

In its sample, this clone was seen once. The chain couples TRBV13 to TRBJ2-6; 7 positions match TRBD1. The germline V gene has CDR1 PRHDT and CDR2 FYEKMQ (reference sequence). The CDR3 covers 15 residues. Unmatched junction bases numbered 4, after V lost 5 bases and J lost 3 bases. The CDR3 sequence is CASSPRTGGANVLTF. In nucleotides, the CDR3 is TGTGCCAGCAGCCCACGGACAGGTGGGGCCAACGTCCTGACTTTC.

J is TRBJ1-3 and V is TRBV2; no definite D call. The CDR3 totals 14 residues. Germline CDR1 reads SNHLY; CDR2 reads FYNNEI. V was shortened by 3 bases and J by 1 base, with 7 bases between the two germline ends. Written as DNA, the CDR3 is TGTGCCAGCAGTGATAGTCCATCTGGAAACACCATATATTTT. Residues: CASSDSPSGNTIYF.

The J gene is TRBJ2-7, the V gene TRBV7-9; D may be TRBD1 (5 bases). Germline CDR1 is SEHNR and CDR2 is FQNEAQ (reference sequence). V lost 0 bases and J 6 bases, leaving 9 bases between the germline ends. CDR3 length equals 13 residues. CDR3 sequence reads: CASSLAVGLEQYF. CDR3 DNA: TGTGCCAGCAGCTTAGCGGTGGGGCTCGAGCAGTACTTC.

This clone was detected a few times. V gene TRBV7-8 combines with J gene TRBJ1-1; D gene uncertain. The germline gives CDR1 SGHVS, CDR2 FQNEAQ. V was pared by 1 base and J by 4 bases, with 10 bases between. This CDR3 has 14 residues. The CDR3 sequence is CASSLGPRGTEAFF. The CDR3 DNA reads TGTGCCAGCAGCTTAGGGCCCCGGGGCACTGAAGCTTTCTTT.

V and J are TRBV11-2 and TRBJ2-7; D gene ambiguous. Trimming cost V 2 bases and J 7 bases, with 6 bases left between them. CDR3 length: 11 residues. In germline, CDR1 is SGHAT, CDR2 FQNNGV. The CDR3 region has the DNA TGTGCCAGCAGCTTAAGCTGGGAGCAGTACTTC. Translation: CASSLSWEQYF.

The rearrangement links TRBV11-2 to TRBJ2-1, with D possibly TRBD1 on 6 matching bases. The CDR3 is made up of 15 amino acids. Between the trimmed V and J ends, which lost 1 base and 6 bases, there was a span of 13 bases. CDR1 SGHAT and CDR2 FQNNGV come from the germline V gene. Here the CDR3 reads CASSLATGSPNEQFF. CDR3 coding DNA: TGTGCCAGCAGCTTAGCTACAGGGTCACCCAATGAGCAGTTCTTC.

This clone came up a few times. This chain connects TRBV30 to TRBJ2-2; TRBD1 might be the D (5 bases). In germline, CDR1 is GTSNPN, CDR2 SVGIG (reference sequence). CDR3 length equals 13 residues. The germline V and J ends were trimmed by 0 bases and 8 bases, with 10 bases remaining between them. CDR3 DNA: TGTGCCTGGAGTGTAACCTGGACAGGGGAGCTGTTTTTT. It translates to CAWSVTWTGELFF.

This chain connects TRBV10-3 to TRBJ1-2, with 7 bases lining up with TRBD1. V shed 10 bases and J 5 bases; nucleotides not matched to a gene: 7. This CDR3 has 12 amino acids. CDR1 and CDR2 from the germline V gene are ENHRY and SYGVKD. In nucleotides, the CDR3 is TGTGCCACCCGACAGGGAGATTATGGCTACACCTTC. Translated: CATRQGDYGYTF.

The chain joins TRBV18 to TRBJ2-3, with 11 nucleotides matching TRBD2. Trimming took 5 bases from V and 2 from J; bases not matched to a gene: 3. CDR3 length: 15 residues. Germline-derived CDR1 and CDR2 are KGHSH and LQKENI. This CDR3 reads CASSGTSGTTDTQYF. The CDR3 region has the DNA TGTGCCAGCTCAGGGACTAGCGGCACCACAGATACGCAGTATTTT. Full variable domain (remainder filled in from reference TRBV18 and TRBJ2-3): NAGVMQNPRHLVRRRGQEARLRCSPMKGHSHVYWYRQLPEEGLKFMVYLQKENIIDESGMPKERFSAEFPKEGPSILRIQQVVRGDSAAYFCASSGTSGTTDTQYFGPGTRLTVL.

V and J are TRBV7-2 and TRBJ2-1, with a weak D call TRBD2 (6 bases). Germline CDR1 is SGHTA and CDR2 is FQGNSA. CDR3 length: 13 residues. V was shortened by 7 bases and J by 2 bases, with 9 bases between the two germline ends. The CDR3: CASTSGPYNEQFF. The CDR3 bases are TGTGCCAGCACGAGCGGGCCCTACAATGAGCAGTTCTTC.

The table lists this clone with a count of one. The CDR3 nucleotides are TGTGCCAGTACGCGCTCTAGCACAGATACGCAGTATTTT. It codes for CASTRSSTDTQYF. The chain joins TRBV19 to TRBJ2-3; no definite D call. CDR1 is LNHDA and CDR2 is SQIVND in the germline V gene (reference sequence). The length of the CDR3 is 13 residues. The V end was cut by 7 bases, the J end by 0 bases, with 8 bases between.

This chain links TRBV7-9 with TRBJ1-1; 8 bases fit TRBD1. Looked up from germline, CDR1 is SEHNR and CDR2 is FQNEAQ (reference sequence). CDR3 size: 15 residues. Trimming took 5 bases from V and 0 from J; bases not matched to a gene: 5. CDR3 in DNA: TGTGCCAGCAGCGCCGGGACAGGTATGAACACTGAAGCTTTCTTT. Translated, it gives CASSAGTGMNTEAFF. Filled out from reference TRBV7-9 and TRBJ1-1, the complete variable domain reads DTGVSQNPRHKITKRGQNVTFRCDPISEHNRLYWYRQTLGQGPEFLTYFQNEAQLEKSRLLSDRFSAERPKGSFSTLEIQRTEQGDSAMYLCASSAGTGMNTEAFFGQGTRLTVV.

The chain links TRBV6-5 to TRBJ2-1; 7 bases agree with TRBD2. Germline CDR1 reads MNHEY; CDR2 reads SVGAGI. The CDR3 is 14 residues long. The J segment lost 8 bases and the V segment lost 2 bases, leaving 6 bases of the junction unmatched. CDR3 sequence: CASSYGLGVYEQFF. CDR3 nucleotide sequence: TGTGCCAGCAGTTACGGACTAGGGGTTTATGAGCAGTTCTTC.